One and the same sample provided the 25 T cell receptor beta chains below, sequenced in a study of T cell responses to AZD1222 COVID-19 vaccine. The method was immunoSEQ multiplex PCR; TCRdb's version includes in-frame clones alone and lacks a portion of them. The data show tens of thousands of clones, around nine tenths seen once. Sequencing was performed on peripheral blood, taken 28 days after the second dose of the MenACWY control vaccine. The receptors stem from an adult who received the MenACWY meningococcal vaccine as a control.

The V and J genes are TRBV11-2 and TRBJ2-1; D is uncertain. V was pared by 5 bases and J by 7 bases, with 18 bases between. CDR3 size: 15 residues. Germline V CDR1 and CDR2: SGHAT, FQNNGV. The CDR3 sequence is CASSPRLALGNEQFF. The CDR3 DNA sequence: TGTGCCAGCAGCCCTCGTCTGGCCTTGGGGAATGAGCAGTTCTTC.

The rearrangement joins TRBV29-1 to TRBJ2-7; possibly TRBD2 for D (6 bases). The CDR3 is 13 residues long. The germline gives CDR1 SQVTM, CDR2 ANQGSEA. V gave up 5 bases and J gave up 1 base, with 12 bases separating them. CDR3 protein: CSVSGLASYEQYF. In nucleotides, the CDR3 is TGCAGCGTTTCGGGACTCGCTTCCTACGAGCAGTACTTC.

This chain links TRBV10-3 with TRBJ2-1; 9 positions match TRBD2. V was clipped by 3 bases and J by 9 bases; unmatched bases: 9. In germline, CDR1 is ENHRY, CDR2 SYGVKD. This CDR3 comprises 15 residues. The CDR3 spells CAISDLAGGPVEQFF. As DNA, the CDR3 is TGTGCCATCAGTGACCTGGCGGGAGGGCCCGTTGAGCAGTTCTTC.

The chain carries TRBV30 and TRBJ2-1; D gene ambiguous. This CDR3 is 13 amino acids long. Germline assignment: CDR1 GTSNPN and CDR2 SVGIG (reference sequence). The ends were cut back, 0 bases at V and 7 bases at J, with 10 bases in the middle. As DNA, the CDR3 is TGTGCCTGGAGTGTCCTATTGGGTAATGAGCAGTTCTTC. This codes for CAWSVLLGNEQFF.

V is TRBV6-1 and J is TRBJ1-2; no reliable D call. Germline V gives CDR1 MNHNS, CDR2 SASEGT. This CDR3 contains 14 residues. Trimming left V 2 bases short and J 4 bases short, with 11 bases between. CDR3 sequence: CASSEFRTTYGYTF. The CDR3 bases are TGTGCCAGCAGTGAATTCAGAACGACCTATGGCTACACCTTC.

The chain combines TRBV7-6 with TRBJ2-7; D unclear. This CDR3 comprises 15 residues. Germline V lookup: CDR1 SGHVS, CDR2 FNYEAQ. The V end was cut by 5 bases, the J end by 4 bases, with 18 bases between. The chain's CDR3 is CASSPAPKGSYEQYF. DNA for the CDR3: TGTGCCAGCAGCCCCGCCCCGAAGGGATCGTACGAGCAGTACTTC.

V usage is TRBV4-1 and J usage is TRBJ2-5; 13 nucleotides align to TRBD2. CDR1 and CDR2 (germline): MGHRA, YSYEKL. Germline trimming cut 1 base from V and 4 bases from J; bases unmatched to any gene: 3. The CDR3 runs 16 residues. The DNA for the CDR3 is TGCGCCAGCAGCCAAGGAACTAGCGGGAGGGTAGAGACCCAGTACTTC. It translates to CASSQGTSGRVETQYF.

This chain joins TRBV3-1 (or the pseudogene TRBV3-2) and TRBJ2-7; tentatively, D is TRBD1 (5 bases). The V end lost 1 base, the J end lost 2 bases, and 6 bases lay between the germline ends. The CDR3 loop spans 13 amino acids. Germline V gene data show CDR1 as LGHDT and CDR2 as YNNKEL (reference sequence). CDR3 nucleotide sequence: TGTGCCAGCAGCCAAGGACAGACCTACGAGCAGTACTTC. This sequence encodes CASSQGQTYEQYF.

CDR3 DNA sequence: TGTGCCAGCAGTGACCCCCTAAGACTAGCGAACAATGAGCAGTTCTTC. Its translation is CASSDPLRLANNEQFF. This chain links TRBV2 with TRBJ2-1; 8 nucleotides match TRBD2. V dropped 3 bases and J dropped 5; count of bases not matched to a gene: 9. CDR3 length: 16 amino acids. CDR1 SNHLY and CDR2 FYNNEI come from the germline V gene.

This clone was picked up a small number of times. This sequence joins TRBV1 and TRBJ2-3; the table's D call of TRBD1 was not tested on the DNA. TRBV1 is deemed a pseudogene. This CDR3 region has 17 residues. CDR3 nucleotide sequence: TGCACCAGCAGCCAAGCCTGGGGGACAGCTCAACTAGATACGCAGTATTTT. It translates to CTSSQAWGTAQLDTQYF.

This clone was seen once. This chain joins TRBV10-3 and TRBJ2-2, with 10 positions matching TRBD2. CDR3 length equals 17 residues. CDR1 is ENHRY, CDR2 SYGVKD, per germline. V gave up 3 bases and J gave up 3 bases; unmatched junction bases: 7. This chain's CDR3 is CAISDHLAGGDTGELFF. For the CDR3, the DNA is TGTGCCATCAGTGACCACTTAGCGGGAGGCGACACCGGGGAGCTGTTTTTT.

CDR3 sequence reads: CASSQSVLAENNEQFF. Here the CDR3 DNA reads TGTGCCAGCAGCCAATCGGTACTAGCGGAGAACAATGAGCAGTTCTTC. V usage is TRBV16 and J usage is TRBJ2-1, with TRBD2 matching 8 bases. Unmatched junction bases numbered 6, after V lost 0 bases and J lost 5 bases. Per germline, CDR1 KGHSY and CDR2 FQNENV. The CDR3 extends over 16 amino acids.

The rearrangement uses TRBV5-6 and TRBJ2-3; no clear D gene. The CDR3 has 12 residues. Germline V lookup: CDR1 SGHDT, CDR2 YYEEEE. Trimming removed 0 bases at V and 14 bases at J, with 13 bases between. The CDR3 reads CASSLGRELGYF. Written as DNA, the CDR3 is TGTGCCAGCAGCTTGGGGCGAGAGCTGGGGTATTTT.

The CDR3 nucleotides are TGTGCCAGCAGTCCTAGCATGGGAATCGACACAGATACGCAGTATTTT. This sequence encodes CASSPSMGIDTDTQYF. V and J are TRBV11-3 and TRBJ2-3, with a possible D match to TRBD2 (5 bases). Germline V gene data show CDR1 as SGHNT and CDR2 as YENEEA. CDR3 length: 16 residues. Trimming left V 6 bases short and J 2 bases short, with 18 bases between.

The table lists this clone with a few counts. This chain connects TRBV6-5 to TRBJ2-2; D is perhaps TRBD1 (5 bases). There are 15 residues in the CDR3. CDR1 MNHEY and CDR2 SVGAGI come from the germline V gene. The V end lost 0 bases, the J end lost 6 bases, and 11 bases lay between the germline ends. CDR3: CASSYSWGTAGELFF. As DNA, the CDR3 is TGTGCCAGCAGTTACTCCTGGGGCACAGCCGGGGAGCTGTTTTTT.

This chain uses TRBV19 with TRBJ2-7, with a tentative D call TRBD1 (5 bases). V lost 6 bases to trimming and J lost 2 bases, with 11 bases between them. The germline V gene has CDR1 LNHDA and CDR2 SQIVND (reference sequence). The CDR3 sequence is 13 residues long. The CDR3 protein is CASRGAGAYEQYF. The CDR3 region has the DNA TGTGCCAGTAGAGGGGCCGGTGCCTACGAGCAGTACTTC.

The rearrangement joins TRBV9 to TRBJ1-3; D remains unclear. CDR3 length: 12 residues. V lost 4 bases to trimming and J lost 0 bases, with 2 bases between them. CDR1 SGDLS and CDR2 YYNGEE come from the germline V gene. This chain's CDR3 is CASSTSGNTIYF. The CDR3 region has the DNA TGTGCCAGCAGCACCTCTGGAAACACCATATATTTT.

This CDR3 reads CASSSGTGRGYTF. The CDR3 nucleotides are TGTGCCAGCAGTAGTGGGACAGGGCGCGGCTACACCTTC. The gene calls are TRBV2 and TRBJ1-2, with TRBD1 identical over 9 bases. The V segment lost 5 bases and the J segment 8 bases; nucleotides outside the gene matches: 6. Germline CDR1 is SNHLY and CDR2 is FYNNEI. The CDR3 has 13 amino acids.

The chain uses TRBV28 and TRBJ1-5, with unresolved D. Germline V gives CDR1 MDHEN, CDR2 SYDVKM. With 5 bases removed from V and 0 bases from J, the gap between germline ends came to 8 bases. The CDR3 spans 14 residues. The CDR3 protein is CASSPSGSNQPQHF. DNA for the CDR3: TGTGCCAGCAGTCCCTCTGGTAGCAATCAGCCCCAGCATTTT.

This chain uses TRBV3-1 (or the pseudogene TRBV3-2) with TRBJ2-1; D perhaps matches TRBD2 (6 bases). V was trimmed by 5 bases and J by 6 bases, leaving 20 bases between them. The CDR3 totals 16 residues. Germline V CDR1 and CDR2: LGHDT, YNNKEL (reference sequence). The CDR3 DNA is TGTGCCAGCAGCGACGGTTCACTAGCTTACATCAATGAGCAGTTCTTC. Residues: CASSDGSLAYINEQFF.

The rearrangement uses TRBV11-2 and TRBJ2-5; D unclear. V was cut by 3 bases and J by 0 bases, with 8 bases left in between. The V gene's germline CDR1 is SGHAT and CDR2 FQNNGV. There are 14 residues in the CDR3. The CDR3 here is CASSLIRNQETQYF. The DNA of the CDR3 is TGTGCCAGCAGCTTGATCAGAAACCAAGAGACCCAGTACTTC.

The J gene is TRBJ2-7, the V gene TRBV20-1; 8 positions match TRBD1. From germline, CDR1 is DFQATT and CDR2 SNEGSKA (reference sequence). The V and J ends lost 7 bases and 1 base, in that order; junction bases with no gene match: 0. This CDR3 spans 11 amino acids. The CDR3 is CSGDRSYEQYF. CDR3 sequence (DNA): TGCAGTGGGGACAGGTCCTACGAGCAGTACTTC.

This chain joins TRBV6-2 or TRBV6-3 and TRBJ1-1; 7 bases match TRBD1. The CDR3 length is 14 residues. Germline CDR1 and CDR2: MNHEY and SVGEGT. The V segment lost 6 bases and the J segment 8 bases; nucleotides outside the gene matches: 12. The CDR3: CASSSPVAGGEAFF. CDR3 DNA sequence: TGTGCCAGCAGCTCCCCCGTTGCAGGGGGAGAAGCTTTCTTT.

This clone was seen a single time. This chain joins TRBV14 and TRBJ1-6; 8 bases align to TRBD1. Germline CDR1 SGHDN, CDR2 FVKESK. V was pared by 5 bases and J by 5 bases, with 5 bases of the junction left unmatched. The CDR3 has 15 residues. The CDR3 sequence is CASSSQGGHNSPLHF. Written as DNA, the CDR3 is TGTGCCAGCAGCTCACAGGGGGGTCATAATTCACCCCTCCACTTT.

V usage is TRBV19 and J usage is TRBJ1-1; a possible D gene is TRBD1 (5 bases). The CDR3 is 15 amino acids. Germline CDR1 reads LNHDA; CDR2 reads SQIVND (reference sequence). V was clipped by 7 bases and J by 0 bases, with 15 bases between them. CDR3 nucleotide sequence: TGTGCCAGTACTCCCGGGGGGATAATGAACACTGAAGCTTTCTTT. Its protein product is CASTPGGIMNTEAFF. Using reference TRBV19 and TRBJ1-1 for the parts outside the CDR3, the full variable domain is DGGITQSPKYLFRKEGQNVTLSCEQNLNHDAMYWYRQDPGQGLRLIYYSQIVNDFQKGDIAEGYSVSREKKESFPLTVTSAQKNPTAFYLCASTPGGIMNTEAFFGQGTRLTVV.